The 26 T cell receptor beta chains reported below all come from one sample, sequenced in a study of blood T cell repertoires in COVID-19. Repertoires were generated with immunoSEQ multiplex PCR, while TCRdb's copy carries only in-frame clones and drops some. Here the sample spans tens of thousands of clones, more than 80% being singletons. The sequencing input was peripheral blood. These receptors came from a man younger than 40 with acute or convalescent COVID-19.

The sample holds a few counts of this clone. This CDR3 is CASSFQGPLMNTEAFF. In DNA form, the CDR3 reads TGTGCCAGCAGCTTCCAGGGGCCCCTCATGAACACTGAAGCTTTCTTT. The J gene is TRBJ1-1, the V gene TRBV7-2; tentatively, D is TRBD1 (6 bases). Deletions cut 3 bases from V and 0 bases from J, with 14 bases between. The germline V gene has CDR1 SGHTA and CDR2 FQGNSA. The length of the CDR3 is 16 residues.

V usage is TRBV6-4 and J usage is TRBJ2-2; TRBD1 might be the D (5 bases). The CDR3 contains 14 residues. Trimming removed 7 bases from V and 2 bases from J, with 11 bases in between. Germline V gene sequence: CDR1 MRHNA, CDR2 SNTAGT. CDR3 sequence (DNA): TGTGCCAGCACTCTTGACAGTAACACCGGGGAGCTGTTTTTT. Its translation: CASTLDSNTGELFF.

This clone was observed a single time. The gene calls are TRBV11-3 and TRBJ2-3; possibly TRBD2 for D (5 bases). Germline-derived CDR1 and CDR2 are SGHNT and YENEEA. The CDR3 contains 12 residues. Between the trimmed V and J ends, which lost 8 bases and 8 bases, there was a span of 14 bases. CDR3 loop: CASASRSGTQYF. The CDR3 bases are TGTGCCAGCGCTAGCCGGAGTGGTACGCAGTATTTT.

The chain uses TRBV19 and TRBJ2-1; 8 bases are shared with TRBD2. The germline CDR1 and CDR2 sequences are LNHDA and SQIVND (reference sequence). The CDR3 is 16 residues long. J gave up 7 bases and V 5 bases, and 13 bases lay outside the gene matches. CDR3 coding DNA: TGTGCCAGTAGTTCATTTAGCGGGATAGTCAGGAATGAGCAGTTCTTC. Its protein product is CASSSFSGIVRNEQFF.

The V gene is TRBV27, the J gene TRBJ1-2; D is uncertain. Germline-derived CDR1 and CDR2 are MNHEY and SMNVEV (reference sequence). Trimming pared 4 bases from V and 8 bases from J, leaving 17 bases between. CDR3 length: 14 amino acids. In DNA, the CDR3 is TGTGCCAGCAGTTCCCTTCGGGAATTGGACGGCTACACCTTC. Its translation is CASSSLRELDGYTF.

The genes are TRBV6-5 and TRBJ2-2; tentatively, D is TRBD2 (5 bases). Germline V CDR1 and CDR2: MNHEY, SVGAGI. CDR3 size: 15 residues. The ends were cut back, 5 bases at V and 3 bases at J, with 13 bases in the middle. CDR3 protein: CASSPRGYDTGELFF. In DNA, the CDR3 is TGTGCCAGCAGTCCCCGAGGGTATGACACCGGGGAGCTGTTTTTT.

This clone has only a few counts. The chain couples TRBV29-1 to TRBJ1-1; D may be TRBD1 (6 bases). The germline gives CDR1 SQVTM, CDR2 ANQGSEA. The length of the CDR3 is 14 residues. The germline V and J ends were trimmed by 0 bases and 4 bases, with 12 bases remaining between them. CDR3 nucleotides: TGCAGCGTTGAAGAAGGGGGAGGGGGCACTGAAGCTTTCTTT. It specifies CSVEEGGGGTEAFF.

V usage is TRBV19 and J usage is TRBJ1-1; D may be TRBD1 (6 bases). Germline V gene sequence: CDR1 LNHDA, CDR2 SQIVND (reference sequence). Trimming stripped 5 bases from V and 1 base from J, with 8 bases between. This CDR3 is 13 amino acids long. In DNA, the CDR3 is TGTGCCAGTAGTCCACAGGGGAACACTGAAGCTTTCTTT. Translation: CASSPQGNTEAFF.

The chain combines TRBV12-5 with TRBJ1-4; 11 bases align to TRBD1. The CDR3 length is 17 residues. Germline trimming cut 1 base from V and 7 bases from J; bases unmatched to any gene: 8. CDR1 and CDR2 from the germline V gene are LGHNT and FRNRAP. CDR3 in DNA: TGTGCTAGTGGTTTGGCCCCCGGGGGACAGGGGGGTGAAAAACTGTTTTTT. As protein: CASGLAPGGQGGEKLFF. Full variable domain (remainder filled in from reference TRBV12-5 and TRBJ1-4): DARVTQTPRHKVTEMGQEVTMRCQPILGHNTVFWYRQTMMQGLELLAYFRNRAPLDDSGMPKDRFSAEMPDATLATLKIQPSEPRDSAVYFCASGLAPGGQGGEKLFFGSGTQLSVL.

The CDR3 DNA reads as TGTGCCAGCAGTTCGGGAAATCAGCCCCAGCATTTT. As protein: CASSSGNQPQHF. The V call is TRBV6-5, the J call TRBJ1-5; D gene unclear. Looked up from germline, CDR1 is MNHEY and CDR2 is SVGAGI. The V end was cut by 4 bases, the J end by 4 bases, with 5 bases between. This CDR3 region has 12 residues.

The chain joins TRBV15 to TRBJ1-3, with a tentative D call TRBD1 (6 bases). The CDR3 consists of 16 residues. From germline, CDR1 is LNHNV and CDR2 YYDKDF (reference sequence). V gave up 1 base and J gave up 0 bases, with 10 bases separating them. CDR3 nucleotide sequence: TGTGCCACCAGCAGAGGGGGGACACCCTCTGGAAACACCATATATTTT. The encoded protein is CATSRGGTPSGNTIYF.

About this clone: The germline gene is not matched at one end of the junction; a read error may be the cause. The chain couples TRBV7-7 to TRBJ2-2, with D maybe TRBD2 (5 bases). Germline CDR1 reads SSHAT; CDR2 reads FNYEAQ (reference sequence). This CDR3 has 14 amino acids. CDR3 region: CASSLGGNTGELFF. Written as DNA, the CDR3 is TGTGCTAGCAGCTTAGGAGGGAACACCGGGGAGCTGTTTTTT.

This clone came up a few times. The chain joins TRBV28 to TRBJ2-1, with unresolved D. This CDR3 region has 17 residues. CDR1 and CDR2 (germline): MDHEN, SYDVKM. The V end was cut by 3 bases, the J end by 1 base, with 16 bases between. The CDR3 DNA sequence: TGTGCCAGCAGTTTCCCCCGAGTCAACCTATCCTACAATGAGCAGTTCTTC. This encodes CASSFPRVNLSYNEQFF.

This rearrangement joins TRBV6-1 to TRBJ1-1; 11 bases map to TRBD1. The CDR3 contains 14 residues. Losses at the gene ends were 8 bases for V and 7 bases for J; bases not matched to a gene: 9. The germline CDR1 and CDR2 sequences are MNHNS and SASEGT. CDR3 sequence: CASSRDRGFVEAFF. The CDR3 coding sequence is TGTGCCAGCTCAAGGGACAGGGGGTTTGTTGAAGCTTTCTTT.

The V call is TRBV6-5, the J call TRBJ1-2, with 7 bases that match TRBD1. The CDR3 is 13 residues long. Per the germline V gene, CDR1 is MNHEY and CDR2 is SVGAGI. V was pared by 6 bases and J by 7 bases, with 8 bases of the junction left unmatched. CDR3 region: CASRDRRPGGYTF. In nucleotides, the CDR3 is TGTGCCAGCAGGGACAGGCGGCCGGGTGGCTACACCTTC.

The chain joins TRBV4-2 to TRBJ1-1; D perhaps matches TRBD1 (6 bases). CDR1 LGHNA and CDR2 YNFKEQ come from the germline V gene. The CDR3 is 13 residues long. Trimming pared 4 bases from V and 4 bases from J, leaving 10 bases between. The CDR3 spells CASSLDRITEAFF. The CDR3 DNA reads TGTGCCAGCAGCCTCGACAGGATCACTGAAGCTTTCTTT.

The chain has TRBV27 and TRBJ2-3, with D possibly TRBD1 on 5 matching bases. Germline CDR1 and CDR2: MNHEY and SMNVEV (reference sequence). The CDR3 is 14 amino acids. The V gene lost 3 bases and the J gene lost 0 bases, with 7 bases spanning the gap. This CDR3 is CASSLGRSTDTQYF. The CDR3 coding sequence is TGTGCCAGCAGTTTGGGGCGGAGCACAGATACGCAGTATTTT.

This chain links TRBV29-1 with TRBJ1-2; possibly TRBD1 for D (5 bases). This CDR3 is 15 amino acids long. V was cut by 4 bases and J by 8 bases, with 23 bases left in between. The V gene's germline CDR1 is SQVTM and CDR2 ANQGSEA. CDR3 bases: TGCAGCGTTGGTTCCTCCGGACACTCAGGAGTAGGCTACACCTTC. This encodes CSVGSSGHSGVGYTF.

The V gene is TRBV7-9, the J gene TRBJ2-2; 8 bases match TRBD2. This CDR3 is 18 amino acids long. CDR1 SEHNR and CDR2 FQNEAQ come from the germline V gene (reference sequence). Trimming removed 4 bases from V and 7 bases from J; junction bases left unmatched: 17. CDR3 nucleotides: TGTGCCAGCAGCTCCCCCCCCGTTCCAGTAGCGGGGAGCGGGGAGCTGTTTTTT. This sequence encodes CASSSPPVPVAGSGELFF.

The chain combines TRBV3-1 (or the pseudogene TRBV3-2) with TRBJ2-1, with D possibly being TRBD2 (6 bases). The CDR3 consists of 14 residues. The V end lost 0 bases, the J end lost 7 bases, and 10 bases lay between the germline ends. Germline V CDR1 and CDR2: LGHDT, YNNKEL (reference sequence). As DNA, the CDR3 is TGTGCCAGCAGCCAAGATCGGGGGTTAAATGAGCAGTTCTTC. Translated: CASSQDRGLNEQFF.

This clone was counted a few times. The J gene is TRBJ2-7, the V gene TRBV29-1; 7 bases are shared with TRBD2. The CDR3 runs to 13 residues. The ends lost 1 base at V and 4 bases at J; junction bases unmatched: 4. Germline V gene lookup returns CDR1 SQVTM and CDR2 ANQGSEA. The CDR3 reads CSVEVRGGYEQYF. In nucleotides, the CDR3 is TGCAGCGTTGAAGTGCGGGGAGGGTACGAGCAGTACTTC.

V and J are TRBV9 and TRBJ2-3; TRBD1 aligns across 9 bases. The CDR3 has 16 amino acids. CDR1 and CDR2 from the germline V gene are SGDLS and YYNGEE. Trimming took 3 bases from V and 3 from J; bases not matched to a gene: 8. The CDR3 protein is CASSAFGGQGTDTQYF. CDR3 DNA: TGTGCCAGCAGCGCGTTTGGGGGACAGGGAACAGATACGCAGTATTTT. Variable domain in full (rest from reference TRBV9 and TRBJ2-3): DSGVTQTPKHLITATGQRVTLRCSPRSGDLSVYWYQQSLDQGLQFLIQYYNGEERAKGNILERFSAQQFPDLHSELNLSSLELGDSALYFCASSAFGGQGTDTQYFGPGTRLTVL.

The rearrangement joins TRBV9 to TRBJ1-2; 7 nucleotides line up with TRBD1. Trimming took 3 bases from V and 8 from J; bases not matched to a gene: 16. CDR3 length: 16 amino acids. The V gene's germline CDR1 is SGDLS and CDR2 YYNGEE. CDR3 nucleotides: TGTGCCAGCAGCGGAGGAGCAGAAGGGGGCGGGAGGGGCTACACCTTC. It codes for CASSGGAEGGGRGYTF.

The gene calls are TRBV9 and TRBJ1-5, with D tentatively TRBD1 (5 bases). The CDR3 is made up of 15 amino acids. In germline, CDR1 is SGDLS, CDR2 YYNGEE. The V end lost 0 bases, the J end lost 4 bases, and 11 bases lay between the germline ends. This CDR3 reads CASSVDGRANQPQHF. CDR3 coding DNA: TGTGCCAGCAGCGTAGACGGCAGGGCTAATCAGCCCCAGCATTTT.

The J gene is TRBJ2-1, the V gene TRBV7-9; 8 bases fit TRBD2. J lost 7 bases, V lost 5 bases, and 16 bases had no gene match. The CDR3 has 17 amino acids. Looked up from germline, CDR1 is SEHNR and CDR2 is FQNEAQ (reference sequence). The CDR3 sequence is CASSPPGLAGFLNEQFF. Here the CDR3 DNA reads TGTGCCAGCAGCCCCCCCGGACTAGCCGGGTTCTTGAATGAGCAGTTCTTC.

This clone was seen more than once but under ten times. The gene calls are TRBV21-1 and TRBJ1-5; TRBD1 reflects the table's D call only, with no check against the DNA. TRBV21-1 has pseudogene status. The length of the CDR3 is 17 residues. CDR3 protein: CASSKACGRPRNQPQHF. As DNA, the CDR3 is TGTGCCAGCAGCAAAGCCTGTGGCAGGCCCCGCAATCAGCCCCAGCATTTT.